The 7 T cell receptor beta chains given below trace back to one sample, sequenced in a study of OX40 agonist ivuxolimab in advanced cancers. Sequencing used immunoSEQ multiplex PCR; TCRdb keeps in-frame clones, though not all of them. The data show fewer than 60,000 clones, 87% seen once. The specimen was CD4+ or CD8+ T cells sorted from blood, collected in a trial of the OX40 agonist ivuxolimab. The receptors come from an adult with an advanced solid tumor such as melanoma, head and neck, liver or kidney cancer.

The CDR3 nucleotides are TGCAGCGTTGAAGATTCGCGACAGAGGTACGAGCAGTACGTC. This sequence encodes CSVEDSRQRYEQYV. V is TRBV29-1 and J is TRBJ2-7; D is perhaps TRBD1 (5 bases). The CDR3 loop spans 14 amino acids. V was clipped by 0 bases and J by 4 bases, with 13 bases between them. Germline CDR1 is SQVTM and CDR2 is ANQGSEA.

J is TRBJ2-2 and V is TRBV5-5, with 9 bases that match TRBD2. This CDR3 is built from 16 residues. V was pared by 4 bases and J by 0 bases, with 4 bases of the junction left unmatched. Germline V gene data show CDR1 as SGHKS and CDR2 as YYEKEE (reference sequence). In nucleotides, the CDR3 is TGTGCCAGCAGCCCCTTAGCGGGGGCGAACACCGGGGAGCTGTTTTTT. Its protein is CASSPLAGANTGELFF.

The chain employs TRBV5-4 and TRBJ1-1; D might be TRBD1 (5 bases). The germline V gene has CDR1 SGHNT and CDR2 YYREEE (reference sequence). The length of the CDR3 is 16 residues. V was cut by 0 bases and J by 0 bases, with 12 bases left in between. For the CDR3, the DNA is TGTGCCAGCAGCTTGGACGGGGGGACCTTGAACACTGAAGCTTTCTTT. This codes for CASSLDGGTLNTEAFF. Variable domain in full (rest from reference TRBV5-4 and TRBJ1-1): ETGVTQSPTHLIKTRGQQVTLRCSSQSGHNTVSWYQQALGQGPQFIFQYYREEENGRGNFPPRFSGLQFPNYSSELNVNALELDDSALYLCASSLDGGTLNTEAFFGQGTRLTVV.

The chain links TRBV6-5 to TRBJ1-1, with TRBD1 identical over 7 bases. The V gene end was trimmed by 6 bases and the J gene end by 1 base; junction bases not matched to a gene: 8. There are 15 residues in the CDR3. Germline lookup yields CDR1 MNHEY and CDR2 SVGAGI. CDR3 residues: CASSPSGQANTEAFF. CDR3 in DNA: TGTGCCAGCAGCCCCTCCGGACAGGCGAACACTGAAGCTTTCTTT.

The gene calls are TRBV7-2 and TRBJ2-6; no definite D call. This CDR3 region has 14 residues. Germline CDR1 SGHTA, CDR2 FQGNSA. The V end was cut by 5 bases, the J end by 2 bases, with 7 bases between. The CDR3, as DNA: TGTGCCAGCAGCGACTCTGCTGGGGCCAACGTCCTGACTTTC. It translates to CASSDSAGANVLTF.

This clone came up a few times. The chain links TRBV2 to TRBJ2-2; D is unclear. Germline V gene lookup returns CDR1 SNHLY and CDR2 FYNNEI. V was shortened by 7 bases and J by 0 bases, with 9 bases between the two germline ends. The CDR3 runs 14 residues. This CDR3 reads CASIGTTNTGELFF. For the CDR3, the DNA is TGTGCCAGCATCGGAACAACGAACACCGGGGAGCTGTTTTTT. Supplemented by reference TRBV2 and TRBJ2-2, the full variable domain reads EPEVTQTPSHQVTQMGQEVILRCVPISNHLYFYWYRQILGQKVEFLVSFYNNEISEKSEIFDDQFSVERPDGSNFTLKIRSTKLEDSAMYFCASIGTTNTGELFFGEGSRLTVL.

V and J are TRBV4-2 and TRBJ1-5, with TRBD1 as a possible D gene (6 bases). This CDR3 is built from 16 residues. Between the trimmed V and J ends, which lost 1 base and 2 bases, there was a span of 12 bases. CDR1 is LGHNA, CDR2 YNFKEQ, per germline. CDR3 amino acids: CASSQGTYRGNQPQHF. The CDR3 nucleotides read TGTGCCAGCAGCCAAGGAACGTACAGGGGCAATCAGCCCCAGCATTTT.